This TCR beta chain was found in a study of blood T cell repertoires in COVID-19. Turning to the study itself: Whether acute or convalescent, the COVID-19 samples came from the United States, Italy and Spain. T cells, B-cell-depleted T cells, or PBMCs provided the cDNA or gDNA that served as material.

Trimming took 0 bases from V and 4 from J; bases not matched to a gene: 2. From germline, CDR1 is SGDLS and CDR2 YYNGEE. CDR3 length equals 15 residues. Using immunoSEQ multiplex PCR, the repertoire was profiled, and TCRdb retains in-frame clones only, with some absent. The sample holds 150,000 to 200,000 clones; about four fifths are singletons and the top ten take approximately 11%. This chain connects TRBV9 to TRBJ1-2; 11 nucleotides agree with TRBD1. The clonotype was recovered from a man aged 60-69 years with active or convalescent COVID-19. Sequencing was done on a sample of peripheral blood. The CDR3 DNA reads as TGTGCCAGCAGCGTAGTGGGACAGGGGGGCTATGGCTACACCTTC. Encoded protein: CASSVVGQGGYGYTF.